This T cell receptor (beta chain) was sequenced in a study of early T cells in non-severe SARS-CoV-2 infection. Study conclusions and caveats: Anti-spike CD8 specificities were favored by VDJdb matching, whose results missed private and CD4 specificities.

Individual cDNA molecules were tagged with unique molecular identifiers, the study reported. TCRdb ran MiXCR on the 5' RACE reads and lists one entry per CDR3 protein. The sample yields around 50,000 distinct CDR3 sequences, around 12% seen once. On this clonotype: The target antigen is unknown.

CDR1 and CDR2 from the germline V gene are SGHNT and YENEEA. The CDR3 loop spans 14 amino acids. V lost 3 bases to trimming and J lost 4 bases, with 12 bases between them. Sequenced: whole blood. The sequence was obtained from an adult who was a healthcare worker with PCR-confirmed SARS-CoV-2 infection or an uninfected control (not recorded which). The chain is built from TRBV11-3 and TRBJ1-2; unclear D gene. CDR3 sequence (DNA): TGTGCCAGCAGCTTCACGGGTGGTCCCTATGGCTACACCTTC. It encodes CASSFTGGPYGYTF.